This T cell receptor (beta chain) was recovered during a study of OX40 agonist ivuxolimab in advanced cancers. Study results and caveats: Certain nonresponding patients likewise had low normalized T-cell clonal expansion. Expanded clones tended on average to be more numerous among CD8+ T cells than CD4+.

Method: immunoSEQ multiplex PCR; TCRdb's copy keeps in-frame clones and lacks some. The sample yields roughly 56,000 clones, around 79% seen once. A remark on this clone: Its antigen is unknown. An end of the junction differs from the germline gene, which may be a read error.

Sample: CD4+ or CD8+ T cells sorted from blood, taken in a trial of the OX40 agonist ivuxolimab. The sequence derives from an adult with an advanced solid tumor such as melanoma, head and neck, liver or kidney cancer.

The CDR3 sequence: CASTHGGTPYEQYF. CDR3 DNA: TGTGCTAGCACCCATGGGGGAACTCCCTACGAGCAGTACTTC. The gene calls are TRBV7-7 and TRBJ2-7, with D perhaps being TRBD1 or TRBD2 (5 bases each). Germline V gene data show CDR1 as SSHAT and CDR2 as FNYEAQ (reference sequence). This CDR3 spans 14 amino acids.